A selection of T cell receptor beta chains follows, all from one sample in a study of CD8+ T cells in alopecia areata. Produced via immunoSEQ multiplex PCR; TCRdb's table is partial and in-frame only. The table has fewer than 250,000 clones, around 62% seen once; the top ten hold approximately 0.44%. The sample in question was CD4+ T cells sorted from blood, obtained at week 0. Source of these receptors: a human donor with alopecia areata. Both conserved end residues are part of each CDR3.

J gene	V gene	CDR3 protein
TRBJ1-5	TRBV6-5	CASSPNYRGLEPQHF
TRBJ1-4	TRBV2	CASREGDAANEKLFF
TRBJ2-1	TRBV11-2	CASSLVFGGEQFF
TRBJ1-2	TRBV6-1	CASSEEGNVAYGYTF
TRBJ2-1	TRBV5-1	CASSYGQGTYNEQFF
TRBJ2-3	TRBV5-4	CASSIGTSGGQDTQYF
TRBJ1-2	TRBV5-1	CASRPVLNYGYTF
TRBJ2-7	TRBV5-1	CASRSSGGADEQYF
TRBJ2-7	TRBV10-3	CAISSPSVGYEQYF
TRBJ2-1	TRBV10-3	CAISGGAVEQFF
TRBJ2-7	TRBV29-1	CSVLWDYEQYF
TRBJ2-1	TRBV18	CASSPFGNEQFF
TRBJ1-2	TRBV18	CASSPRGLRGYTF
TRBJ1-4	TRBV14	CASSRSSGGPKDWNEKLFF
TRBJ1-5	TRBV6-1	CASSDRLDQGVRQPQHF
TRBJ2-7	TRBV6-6	CASSYYSSEQYF
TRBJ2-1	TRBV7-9	CASSPDYHEQFF
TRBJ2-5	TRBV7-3	CASSEQGIQQTQYF
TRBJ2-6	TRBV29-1	CSVEQASGANVLTF
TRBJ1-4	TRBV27	CASSTQTGLNEKLFF
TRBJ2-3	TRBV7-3	CASSNSLTDTQYF
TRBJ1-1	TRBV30	CAWGGGNTEAFF
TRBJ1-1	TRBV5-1	CASKGQGAIAAFF
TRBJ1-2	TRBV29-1	CSVSDGYTF
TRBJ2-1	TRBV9	CASAVSNSYNEQFF
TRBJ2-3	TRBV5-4	CASSSRADTQYF
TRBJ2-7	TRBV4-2	CASSRGRRDGYEQYF
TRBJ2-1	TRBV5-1	CASGLDRATYNEQFF
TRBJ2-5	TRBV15	CATSRQGSETQYF
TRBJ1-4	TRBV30	CAWSKTGPTNEKLFF
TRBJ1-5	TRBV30	CAFGVPNQPQHF
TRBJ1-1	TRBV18	CASSPPNGQSNTEAFF
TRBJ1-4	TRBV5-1	CASSFGQEGTQAGKLFF
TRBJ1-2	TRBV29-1	CSVATGGLGGYTF
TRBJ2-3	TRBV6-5	CASSLFTRTDTQYF
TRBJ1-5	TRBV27	CANPRVPAREGQPQHF
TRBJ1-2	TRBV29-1	CSVEFDRDRGYGYTF
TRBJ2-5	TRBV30	CAWSPTGGRWETQYF
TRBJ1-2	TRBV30	CAWSVPWGYTF
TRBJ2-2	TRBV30	CAWRAKGSSTGELFF
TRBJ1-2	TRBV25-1	CASSEYGVPGYTF
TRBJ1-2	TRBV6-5	CASSYRLATGFYGYTF
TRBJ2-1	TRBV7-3	CASSLVPSGYNEQFF
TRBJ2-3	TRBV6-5	CASSLGLAADTQYF
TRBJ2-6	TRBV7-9	CASSLTGAPGANVLTF
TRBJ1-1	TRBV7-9	CASSHDRRTEAFF
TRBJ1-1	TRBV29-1	CSVNGRMNTEAFF
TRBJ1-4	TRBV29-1	CSVGGGANEKLFF